This TCR beta chain was profiled in a study of cytomegalovirus exposure and HLA in healthy donors. Per germline, CDR1 SNHLY and CDR2 FYNNEI. The CDR3 totals 15 residues. Between the trimmed V and J ends, which lost 6 bases and 1 base, there was a span of 15 bases. Use of 60 Vbeta and 13 Jbeta primers characterized the PCR. Produced via immunoSEQ multiplex PCR; TCRdb's table is partial and in-frame only. The table shows 130,000 or so clones, with around 8.5% occurring only once. The sequence was obtained from a man aged 40-49 years in good health and CMV-seronegative. The sample taken for sequencing was PBMCs. The chain recombines TRBV2 with TRBJ1-1; TRBD1 might be the D (6 bases). The CDR3 loop is CASRLDSSANTEAFF. As DNA, the CDR3 is TGTGCCAGCAGATTGGACAGCTCGGCGAACACTGAAGCTTTCTTT.